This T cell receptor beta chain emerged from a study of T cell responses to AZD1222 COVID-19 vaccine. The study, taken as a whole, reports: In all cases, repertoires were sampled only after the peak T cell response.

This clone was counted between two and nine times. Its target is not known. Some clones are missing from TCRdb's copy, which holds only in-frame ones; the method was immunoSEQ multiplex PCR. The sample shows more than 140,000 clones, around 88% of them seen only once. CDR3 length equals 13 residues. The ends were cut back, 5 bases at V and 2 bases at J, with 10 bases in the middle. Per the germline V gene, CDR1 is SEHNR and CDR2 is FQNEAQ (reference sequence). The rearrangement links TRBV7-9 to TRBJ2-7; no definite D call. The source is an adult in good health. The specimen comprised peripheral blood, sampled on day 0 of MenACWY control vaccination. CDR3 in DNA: TGTGCCAGCAGCCCAGGACGGACCTACGAGCAGTACTTC. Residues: CASSPGRTYEQYF.